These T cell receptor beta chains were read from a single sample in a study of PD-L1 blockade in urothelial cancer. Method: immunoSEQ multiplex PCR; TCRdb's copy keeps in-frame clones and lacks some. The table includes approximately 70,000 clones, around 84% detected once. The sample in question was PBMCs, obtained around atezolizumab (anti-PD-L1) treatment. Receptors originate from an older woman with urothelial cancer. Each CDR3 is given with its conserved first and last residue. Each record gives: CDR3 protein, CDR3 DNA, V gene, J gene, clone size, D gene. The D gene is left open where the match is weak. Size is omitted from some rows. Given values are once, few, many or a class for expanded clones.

CASEPGGTGELFF	TGTGCCAGCGAACCTGGGGGGACCGGGGAGCTGTTTTTT	TRBV9	TRBJ2-2	.	.
CASSPRNTGELFF	TGCGCCAGCAGTCCTCGGAACACCGGGGAGCTGTTTTTT	TRBV10-1	TRBJ2-2	.	.
CASHRDNKWNGQYF	TGTGCCAGCCACCGGGACAACAAATGGAATGGGCAGTACTTC	TRBV6-1	TRBJ2-7	.	.
CASRGGTSGANVLTF	TGTGCCAGCAGAGGGGGCACCTCTGGGGCCAACGTCCTGACTTTC	TRBV5-4	TRBJ2-6	.	TRBD1
CASSLGQGGEKLFF	TGCGCCAGCAGCTTAGGACAGGGAGGCGAAAAACTGTTTTTT	TRBV5-1	TRBJ1-4	once	TRBD1
CASSEWTGGDQPQHF	TGTGCCAGCAGCGAATGGACAGGGGGCGATCAGCCCCAGCATTTT	TRBV7-2	TRBJ1-5	.	TRBD1
CASSPQGGAGNTIYF	TGTGCCAGCAGCCCCCAAGGGGGAGCGGGAAACACCATATATTTT	TRBV7-2	TRBJ1-3	.	.
CAIRGLAGTYNEQFF	TGTGCCATCAGGGGACTAGCGGGAACTTACAATGAGCAGTTCTTC	TRBV10-3	TRBJ2-1	few	TRBD2
CASSYLAGGENEQFF	TGTGCCAGCAGTTACCTAGCGGGGGGAGAAAATGAGCAGTTCTTC	TRBV6-5	TRBJ2-1	.	TRBD2
CASSVDGALNTEAFF	TGTGCCAGCAGCGTTGACGGAGCATTGAACACTGAAGCTTTCTTT	TRBV9	TRBJ1-1	.	.
CASSFSGRNTGELFF	TGCGCCAGCAGCTTTAGCGGGAGGAACACCGGGGAGCTGTTTTTT	TRBV5-1	TRBJ2-2	.	TRBD2
CASSSTGTGYVQYF	TGTGCCAGCAGCTCTACCGGGACAGGGTATGTCCAGTACTTC	TRBV7-8	TRBJ2-5	.	TRBD1
CASSLSGSTGELFF	TGTGCCAGCAGCTTATCCGGGTCCACCGGGGAGCTGTTTTTT	TRBV7-7	TRBJ2-2	.	.
CAIAGDLYNEQFF	TGTGCCATCGCGGGGGACCTCTACAATGAGCAGTTCTTC	TRBV10-3	TRBJ2-1	once	TRBD2
CAWGQGARQPQHF	TGTGCCTGGGGACAGGGGGCTCGACAGCCCCAGCATTTT	TRBV30	TRBJ1-5	.	TRBD1
CASSLDVVQGGELFF	TGCGCCAGCAGCTTGGACGTGGTCCAGGGCGGGGAGCTGTTTTTT	TRBV5-1	TRBJ2-2	.	.
CASSGGGGFSSYEQYF	TGCGCCAGCAGCGGGGGCGGGGGATTCAGCTCCTACGAGCAGTACTTC	TRBV5-1	TRBJ2-7	.	.
CASSSQTGTGGSVSYEQYF	TGTGCCAGCAGCTCGCAGACCGGGACAGGGGGCTCGGTTTCCTACGAGCAGTACTTC	TRBV11-2	TRBJ2-7	once	TRBD1
CASGTSGLYNEQFF	TGTGCCAGCGGCACTAGCGGGCTTTACAATGAGCAGTTCTTC	TRBV7-6	TRBJ2-1	.	TRBD2
CASSLTSGGPNEQFF	TGCGCCAGCAGTTTGACTAGCGGGGGGCCCAATGAGCAGTTCTTC	TRBV5-1	TRBJ2-1	.	TRBD2
CAVQAGATLNTEAFF	TGTGCCGTGCAGGCAGGGGCCACCCTGAACACTGAAGCTTTCTTT	TRBV19	TRBJ1-1	.	.
CASSLEGETQYF	TGCGCCAGCAGCTTGGAGGGGGAGACCCAGTACTTC	TRBV5-1	TRBJ2-5	.	.
CASSGDRAPYGYTF	TGTGCCAGCAGCGGCGACAGGGCCCCCTATGGCTACACCTTC	TRBV5-4	TRBJ1-2	.	TRBD1